The next 12 T cell receptor beta chains were all read from a single sample in a study of blood T cell repertoires in COVID-19. The table came from immunoSEQ multiplex PCR; TCRdb's copy has only in-frame clones and leaves some out. Here the sample spans some 400,000 clones, around 91% being singletons. The sequenced material came from PBMCs or T cells enriched from blood (not recorded which). Source of these receptors: a man aged 30 to 39 who had recovered from COVID-19.

This chain links TRBV30 with TRBJ2-5; D is undetermined. The CDR3 covers 13 residues. The V gene lost 1 base and the J gene lost 5 bases, with 11 bases spanning the gap. In germline, CDR1 is GTSNPN, CDR2 SVGIG (reference sequence). Here the CDR3 DNA reads TGTGCCTGGAGTGCTGGCCTCGGGGAGACCCAGTACTTC. Residues: CAWSAGLGETQYF.

This clone was seen only once. The genes are TRBV7-9 and TRBJ1-2, with D possibly TRBD1 on 5 matching bases. Trimming took off 0 bases at V and 8 bases at J, with 13 bases between the two ends. CDR1 SEHNR and CDR2 FQNEAQ come from the germline V gene (reference sequence). The CDR3 has 14 residues. The CDR3 DNA reads TGTGCCAGCAGCTTAGCGCTTCAGGGCGTCGGCTACACCTTC. Translation gives CASSLALQGVGYTF.

This clone was found a few times. The J gene is TRBJ1-1, the V gene TRBV10-1, with 11 bases that match TRBD1. Per the germline V gene, CDR1 is WNHNN and CDR2 is SYGVQD (reference sequence). The CDR3 has 14 amino acids. V lost 6 bases and J lost 3; bases outside the gene matches: 3. The CDR3 sequence: CASRPGQGDTEAFF. The CDR3, as DNA: TGCGCCAGCAGACCGGGACAGGGGGACACTGAAGCTTTCTTT.

The table lists this clone with a count of one. A junction boundary mismatches the germline segment, possibly from a read error. This rearrangement joins TRBV3-1 (or the pseudogene TRBV3-2) to TRBJ1-2; D remains ambiguous. The CDR3 length is 15 residues. Germline V gene lookup returns CDR1 LGHDT and CDR2 YNNKEL (reference sequence). CDR3 loop: CASSPRSLVNDGYTF. The CDR3 coding sequence is TGTGCCAGCAGCCCAAGATCACTCGTTAACGATGGCTACACCTTC.

The chain couples TRBV19 to TRBJ1-5; D ambiguous. Germline lookup yields CDR1 LNHDA and CDR2 SQIVND (reference sequence). The CDR3 sequence is 16 residues long. Deletions cut 7 bases from V and 0 bases from J, with 16 bases between. The CDR3 is CASTTTGRASNQPQHF. DNA for the CDR3: TGTGCCAGTACCACCACCGGGCGGGCTAGCAATCAGCCCCAGCATTTT.

The J gene is TRBJ2-3, the V gene TRBV5-1; weak D call: TRBD2 (6 bases). Deletions cut 0 bases from V and 1 base from J, with 12 bases between. This CDR3 is built from 16 residues. CDR1 is SGHRS, CDR2 YFSETQ, per germline. CDR3 loop: CASSLGNPSGTDTQYF. The CDR3 nucleotides read TGCGCCAGCAGCTTGGGGAACCCTAGCGGCACAGATACGCAGTATTTT.

The chain is built from TRBV29-1 and TRBJ1-4, with unresolved D. Deletions cut 7 bases from V and 11 bases from J, with 26 bases between. The CDR3 sequence is 15 residues long. The germline V gene encodes CDR1 SQVTM and CDR2 ANQGSEA. This CDR3 reads CSATLRRKGREKLFF. CDR3 sequence (DNA): TGCAGCGCTACCCTAAGACGGAAGGGTAGGGAGAAACTGTTTTTT. The entire variable domain, with the rest obtained from reference TRBV29-1 and TRBJ1-4, is as follows: SAVISQKPSRDICQRGTSLTIQCQVDSQVTMMFWYRQQPGQSLTLIATANQGSEATYESGFVIDKFPISRPNLTFSTLTVSNMSPEDSSIYLCSATLRRKGREKLFFGSGTQLSVL.

V is TRBV5-4 and J is TRBJ2-5, with D possibly TRBD2 on 6 matching bases. The CDR3 totals 13 residues. V was clipped by 0 bases and J by 10 bases, with 13 bases between them. CDR1 and CDR2 (germline): SGHNT, YYREEE (reference sequence). The CDR3 region is CASSLDSGGDQYF. In nucleotides, the CDR3 is TGTGCCAGCAGCTTGGATAGCGGTGGGGACCAGTACTTC.

The rearrangement joins TRBV2 to TRBJ1-5, with D unresolved. V was pared by 3 bases and J by 2 bases, with 11 bases between. CDR1 is SNHLY, CDR2 FYNNEI, per germline. The CDR3 extends over 15 amino acids. The CDR3 DNA is TGTGCCAGCAGTGATGGCACGCGGGGCAATCAGCCCCAGCATTTT. It is translated as CASSDGTRGNQPQHF.

This chain links TRBV28 with TRBJ2-2, with D possibly TRBD1 on 6 matching bases. V lost 4 bases and J 0 bases, leaving 9 bases between the germline ends. CDR3 size: 15 residues. Germline CDR1 reads MDHEN; CDR2 reads SYDVKM. CDR3 DNA: TGTGCCAGCAGTTGGGGGACAACGAACACCGGGGAGCTGTTTTTT. Translating it yields CASSWGTTNTGELFF.

The CDR3 protein is CASSQIQGLAGASEQFF. CDR3 DNA: TGTGCCAGCAGCCAAATTCAAGGACTAGCGGGAGCTAGTGAGCAGTTCTTC. The V call is TRBV4-2, the J call TRBJ2-1; 13 bases line up with TRBD2. The CDR3 has 17 residues. The V gene's germline CDR1 is LGHNA and CDR2 YNFKEQ. J gave up 9 bases and V 2 bases, and 10 bases lay outside the gene matches.

This rearrangement joins TRBV12-5 to TRBJ2-4; 11 bases match TRBD2. The J segment lost 7 bases and the V segment lost 1 base, leaving 9 bases of the junction unmatched. Germline CDR1 is LGHNT and CDR2 is FRNRAP. This CDR3 contains 17 residues. CDR3 amino acids: CASGLALAGGPRNIQYF. The CDR3 region has the DNA TGTGCTAGTGGTTTGGCCTTAGCGGGAGGGCCGAGGAACATTCAGTACTTC.